This T cell receptor (beta chain) originates from a study of molecular identifiers for immune sequencing clone quantification. Study-wide findings and caveats: Clone sizes could be underestimated for highly expanded clones when identical TCR molecules share a barcode.

Researchers sorted naive CD8 T cells as cells that were CD8+CD4-CCR7+CD45RA+. Preparation methods for the bulk TCR libraries were those previously described, with listed TCR primers. One entry per CDR3 protein results from TCRdb running MiXCR on the PCR reads. The sample has more than 250,000 distinct CDR3 sequences; about 21% are singletons. This clonotype came up many times. Its antigen is not known. Per germline, CDR1 SGHTA and CDR2 FQGNSA. The V and J ends lost 3 bases and 6 bases respectively, with 9 bases between them. The CDR3 extends over 12 amino acids. This clonotype originated in a human donor in good health. Some libraries in this study had Jurkat cell RNA spiked in. The sequencing input was naive CD8+ T cells from blood, with Jurkat cell RNA spiked in. The subset: FACS-sorted CD8+CD4-CCR7+CD45RA+ naive T cells. The chain uses TRBV7-2 and TRBJ2-7; no clear D. The CDR3 DNA reads as TGTGCCAGCAGCTTTACCGGTCGCGAGCAGTACTTC. Translating it yields CASSFTGREQYF.